This TCR beta chain was obtained from a study of blood T cell repertoires in COVID-19. Study-wide context: Researchers got acute and convalescent COVID-19 samples from the United States, Italy and Spain. PBMCs, B-cell-depleted T cells, or T cells provided the cDNA or gDNA that made up the material.

Germline V CDR1 and CDR2: SEHNR, FQNEAQ (reference sequence). The CDR3 is 15 amino acids. Trimming left V 2 bases short and J 7 bases short, with 14 bases between. Original processing notes: Reference gene primer amplification gave nucleated cell count estimates. Data came from immunoSEQ multiplex PCR; TCRdb stores just in-frame clones and leaves some out. V, J and clone size are those of that table, while D and trimming were read from the DNA. The data contain roughly 86,000 clones, 80% of them singletons. Sequencing used peripheral blood. The sequence came from a man in his forties or fifties who had recovered from COVID-19. V and J are TRBV7-9 and TRBJ1-4; D ambiguous. The chain's CDR3 is CASSLLAGNSEKLFF. In DNA, the CDR3 is TGTGCCAGCAGCTTACTCGCCGGAAACAGTGAAAAACTGTTTTTT.